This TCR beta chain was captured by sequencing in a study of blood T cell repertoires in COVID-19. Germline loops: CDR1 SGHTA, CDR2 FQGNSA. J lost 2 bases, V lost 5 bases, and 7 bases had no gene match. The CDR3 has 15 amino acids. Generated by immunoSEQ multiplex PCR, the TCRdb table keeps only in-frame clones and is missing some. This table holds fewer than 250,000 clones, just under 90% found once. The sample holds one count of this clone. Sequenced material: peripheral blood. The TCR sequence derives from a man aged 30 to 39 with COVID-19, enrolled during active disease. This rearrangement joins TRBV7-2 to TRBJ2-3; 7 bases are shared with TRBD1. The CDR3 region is CASSPQGVYTDTQYF. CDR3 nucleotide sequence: TGTGCCAGCAGCCCGCAGGGGGTGTACACAGATACGCAGTATTTT. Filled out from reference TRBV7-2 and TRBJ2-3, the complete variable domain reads GAGVSQSPSNKVTEKGKDVELRCDPISGHTALYWYRQSLGQGLEFLIYFQGNSAPDKSGLPSDRFSAERTGGSVSTLTIQRTQQEDSAVYLCASSPQGVYTDTQYFGPGTRLTVL.